The 21 T cell receptor beta chains in this list originate from one sample, sequenced in a study of shared clonotypes between healthy human individuals. TCRdb's table, derived via immunoSEQ multiplex PCR, lists solely in-frame clones and lacks some. The data contain some 980,000 clones, around 80% of them seen just once; the ten biggest clones take up nearly 1.5%. The sequencing input was memory CD4+ T cells sorted from blood. The sample's subset: CD45RA-negative fraction. Receptors were obtained from a man younger than 35 in good health.

The gene calls are TRBV27 and TRBJ1-4; 9 bases line up with TRBD1. The germline V gene encodes CDR1 MNHEY and CDR2 SMNVEV (reference sequence). The CDR3 totals 14 residues. With V trimmed by 8 bases and J by 7 bases, 8 bases remained unmatched. The chain's CDR3 is CASGSGTGSEKLFF. CDR3 nucleotides: TGTGCCAGCGGGTCCGGGACAGGGAGTGAAAAACTGTTTTTT.

The chain joins TRBV12-5 to TRBJ1-2; 9 bases line up with TRBD1. CDR1 LGHNT and CDR2 FRNRAP come from the germline V gene. This CDR3 is built from 15 residues. Trimming cost V 10 bases and J 4 bases; bases outside gene matches: 13. CDR3 bases: TGTGCTACTAAGAGACCGGGACAGGGAAGCTATGGCTACACCTTC. This codes for CATKRPGQGSYGYTF.

This clone was observed a handful of times. The rearrangement joins TRBV6-4 to TRBJ1-2; D is possibly TRBD1 (6 bases). The CDR3 consists of 21 residues. Germline V gene data show CDR1 as MRHNA and CDR2 as SNTAGT. The V end was cut by 0 bases, the J end by 1 base, with 27 bases between. The CDR3 region is CASSDSWAGGHRAGGNYGYTF. The CDR3 coding sequence is TGTGCCAGCAGTGACTCGTGGGCGGGGGGCCACAGGGCAGGAGGTAACTATGGCTACACCTTC.

This clone was seen many times. The chain joins TRBV5-1 to TRBJ2-1; possibly TRBD2 for D (5 bases). This CDR3 has 14 residues. V lost 0 bases, J lost 8 bases, and 12 bases lay in between. The V gene's germline CDR1 is SGHRS and CDR2 YFSETQ. The CDR3 nucleotides are TGCGCCAGCAGCTTGGAACTAGGAGGTTATGAGCAGTTCTTC. Encoded protein: CASSLELGGYEQFF.

This clone was observed a few times. The CDR3 here is CAWRADRNTEAFF. CDR3 sequence (DNA): TGTGCCTGGAGGGCGGACAGGAACACTGAAGCTTTCTTT. V and J are TRBV30 and TRBJ1-1, with D possibly being TRBD1 (6 bases). Germline V gene sequence: CDR1 GTSNPN, CDR2 SVGIG (reference sequence). Deletions cut 3 bases from V and 1 base from J, with 9 bases between. The CDR3 sequence is 13 residues long. Together with reference TRBV30 and TRBJ1-1, the CDR3 gives the full variable domain: SQTIHQWPATLVQPVGSPLSLECTVEGTSNPNLYWYRQAAGRGLQLLFYSVGIGQISSEVPQNLSASRPQDRQFILSSKKLLLSDSGFYLCAWRADRNTEAFFGQGTRLTVV.

The rearrangement links TRBV7-2 to TRBJ2-7, with a weak D call TRBD1 (5 bases). Trimming cost V 1 base and J 2 bases, with 12 bases left between them. This CDR3 is 15 amino acids long. Germline CDR1 reads SGHTA; CDR2 reads FQGNSA. The DNA for the CDR3 is TGTGCCAGCAGCTTAGGGGGCGGAAAGACCTACGAGCAGTACTTC. Translated: CASSLGGGKTYEQYF.

The chain has TRBV27 and TRBJ2-5; 9 bases fit TRBD1. V dropped 5 bases and J dropped 1; count of bases not matched to a gene: 8. The CDR3 is 16 amino acids. Germline CDR1 reads MNHEY; CDR2 reads SMNVEV (reference sequence). The CDR3, as DNA: TGTGCCAGCAGTCCCGGACAGGGGAATTTCCAAGAGACCCAGTACTTC. Protein: CASSPGQGNFQETQYF.

The rearrangement links TRBV6-1 to TRBJ1-3; TRBD1 agrees at 7 bases. The germline gives CDR1 MNHNS, CDR2 SASEGT. The CDR3 spans 15 residues. With 1 base clipped from V and 4 bases from J, the junction kept 4 bases outside the gene matches. Here the CDR3 DNA reads TGTGCCAGCAGTGAAGGGACAGGAAGAGGAAACACCATATATTTT. Translated: CASSEGTGRGNTIYF.

The CDR3 region has the DNA TGTGCCTGGAGTGTAGGGCAGGGGTCAAATGAAAAACTGTTTTTT. Translating gives CAWSVGQGSNEKLFF. The V and J genes are TRBV30 and TRBJ1-4; perhaps TRBD1 as D (6 bases). The V gene lost 0 bases and the J gene lost 5 bases, with 13 bases spanning the gap. The CDR3 spans 15 residues. Germline lookup yields CDR1 GTSNPN and CDR2 SVGIG (reference sequence).

The chain couples TRBV29-1 to TRBJ1-1; D may be TRBD1 (6 bases). The V gene's germline CDR1 is SQVTM and CDR2 ANQGSEA. The CDR3 runs to 14 residues. V shed 7 bases and J shed 3 bases, with 18 bases lying between them. CDR3 sequence: CSAKKDRQYTEAFF. The CDR3 DNA is TGCAGCGCCAAAAAAGACAGGCAGTACACTGAAGCTTTCTTT.

A single count supports this clone. This chain links TRBV10-3 with TRBJ2-7, with D unresolved. Deletions cut 8 bases from V and 2 bases from J, with 16 bases between. Germline CDR1 and CDR2: ENHRY and SYGVKD. CDR3 length equals 14 residues. Written as DNA, the CDR3 is TGTGCCATCTCAGGCGCTCCCCCTGCCTACGAGCAGTACTTC. This translates into CAISGAPPAYEQYF.

CDR3 loop: CASNPLAGDTDTQYF. In DNA, the CDR3 is TGTGCCAGCAACCCACTAGCGGGGGACACAGATACGCAGTATTTT. This rearrangement joins TRBV2 to TRBJ2-3; 11 nucleotides line up with TRBD2. The V segment lost 7 bases and the J segment 2 bases; nucleotides outside the gene matches: 5. This CDR3 has 15 amino acids. Germline values: CDR1 SNHLY, CDR2 FYNNEI.

A single count supports this clone. The gene calls are TRBV7-2 and TRBJ1-3, with D tentatively TRBD1 (6 bases). Deletions cut 4 bases from V and 3 bases from J, with 10 bases between. CDR3 length: 14 amino acids. CDR1 and CDR2 (germline): SGHTA, FQGNSA. CDR3 nucleotide sequence: TGTGCCAGCAGCTGGGACACTAATGGAAACACCATATATTTT. It is translated as CASSWDTNGNTIYF.

The rearrangement links TRBV2 to TRBJ2-1; D gene unclear. Germline CDR1 reads SNHLY; CDR2 reads FYNNEI. V was clipped by 5 bases and J by 4 bases, with 12 bases between them. The CDR3 runs 14 residues. CDR3: CASSPSTGYNEQFF. The CDR3 nucleotides read TGTGCCAGCAGTCCTTCGACTGGGTACAATGAGCAGTTCTTC.

The chain combines TRBV5-1 with TRBJ2-3, with D perhaps TRBD1 or TRBD2 (5 bases each). Per the germline V gene, CDR1 is SGHRS and CDR2 is YFSETQ. With 0 bases removed from V and 5 bases from J, the gap between germline ends came to 19 bases. The CDR3 spans 17 residues. The CDR3 sequence is CASSLGKHGTWGDTQYF. CDR3 nucleotide sequence: TGCGCCAGCAGCTTGGGAAAACACGGGACCTGGGGAGATACGCAGTATTTT.

The chain uses TRBV11-2 and TRBJ2-7; unclear D gene. There are 14 residues in the CDR3. V shed 6 bases and J shed 0 bases, with 12 bases lying between them. Germline V gives CDR1 SGHAT, CDR2 FQNNGV. CDR3 bases: TGTGCCAGCAGACCAATCGAGTTCTCCTACGAGCAGTACTTC. Protein sequence: CASRPIEFSYEQYF.

V usage is TRBV7-9 and J usage is TRBJ1-4; D is perhaps TRBD1 (5 bases). The CDR3 is 15 residues long. Germline V lookup: CDR1 SEHNR, CDR2 FQNEAQ (reference sequence). The V end was cut by 5 bases, the J end by 5 bases, with 15 bases between. CDR3 coding DNA: TGTGCCAGCAGCCTCGCGAGGGGTGCAAATGAAAAACTGTTTTTT. Encoded protein: CASSLARGANEKLFF. The full variable domain, its missing parts supplied by reference TRBV7-9 and TRBJ1-4, is DTGVSQNPRHKITKRGQNVTFRCDPISEHNRLYWYRQTLGQGPEFLTYFQNEAQLEKSRLLSDRFSAERPKGSFSTLEIQRTEQGDSAMYLCASSLARGANEKLFFGSGTQLSVL.

This chain joins TRBV5-1 and TRBJ2-2, with 8 bases matching TRBD2. Germline assignment: CDR1 SGHRS and CDR2 YFSETQ. V dropped 0 bases and J dropped 6; count of bases not matched to a gene: 4. The CDR3 is made up of 15 amino acids. The CDR3 DNA sequence: TGCGCCAGCAGCTTGGGGACTAGCCGGGCCGGGGAGCTGTTTTTT. Translated: CASSLGTSRAGELFF.

V is TRBV30 and J is TRBJ1-5, with 7 bases lining up with TRBD1. The CDR3 totals 14 residues. V trimming: 4 bases; J trimming: 2 bases; junction bases outside the gene matches: 5. Germline V gene data show CDR1 as GTSNPN and CDR2 as SVGIG (reference sequence). CDR3 protein: CAWKGQGGNQPQHF. CDR3 nucleotide sequence: TGTGCCTGGAAGGGGCAGGGGGGCAATCAGCCCCAGCATTTT. Full variable domain (remainder filled in from reference TRBV30 and TRBJ1-5): SQTIHQWPATLVQPVGSPLSLECTVEGTSNPNLYWYRQAAGRGLQLLFYSVGIGQISSEVPQNLSASRPQDRQFILSSKKLLLSDSGFYLCAWKGQGGNQPQHFGDGTRLSIL.

Notes on this clone: Other DNA variants within this sample encode the same CDR3. The chain carries TRBV7-9 and TRBJ1-1; TRBD1 matches 8 bases. This CDR3 contains 13 residues. CDR1 is SEHNR and CDR2 is FQNEAQ in the germline V gene (reference sequence). The trim removed 5 bases at V and 4 bases at J, leaving 3 bases unmatched. The CDR3 nucleotides read TGTGCCAGCAGCCCTACAGGGGGCACTGAAGCTTTCTTT. Residues: CASSPTGGTEAFF.

This clone came up once. This chain links TRBV5-5 with TRBJ2-2; D perhaps matches TRBD2 (5 bases). Per the germline V gene, CDR1 is SGHKS and CDR2 is YYEKEE (reference sequence). Trimming shortened V by 4 bases and J by 0 bases, and 13 bases separated the two germline ends. There are 16 residues in the CDR3. In nucleotides, the CDR3 is TGTGCCAGCAGCCCGTCGGAGGCCCCGAACACCGGGGAGCTGTTTTTT. It yields the protein CASSPSEAPNTGELFF.